The 23 T cell receptor beta chains in this list originate from one sample, sequenced in a study of blood T cells in healthy people across ages (dated by TCRdb to the mid-2010s). To prepare the library, 5' RACE was applied. These reads were obtained on an Illumina HiSeq 2500. The second PCR ran for roughly 7 to 11 cycles and used a J-beta primer mix along with a sample-barcoded 5' primer. The public reads were run again by TCRdb, first through fastp at Q25 and then through MiXCR, and only productive beta chains were kept. Each CDR3 protein gets just one entry, which takes the most common genes and DNA from the rows behind it. The sample includes over a million distinct CDR3 sequences, with under 30% observed a single time. The leading ten clones occupy approximately 0.79% of the sample. These same data were also listed under a study on T cells of mothers and their children.

Sequenced material: blood. All receptors derive from a girl aged 2 to 9 in good health.

This clonotype was counted between two and nine times. V gene TRBV12-3 or TRBV12-4 combines with J gene TRBJ2-5; 7 bases align to TRBD1. The J call may be mistaken, given a closer DNA end match to TRBJ2-1. The CDR3 extends over 14 amino acids. The CDR3 nucleotides are TGTGCCAGCAGACCGACAGGGTTGGTAAATGAGCAGTTCTTC. This gives the protein CASRPTGLVNEQFF.

The chain employs TRBV5-8 and TRBJ1-2; no clear D. Germline-derived CDR1 and CDR2 are SGHTS and YDEGEE. The V gene lost 2 bases and the J gene lost 4 bases, with 12 bases spanning the gap. CDR3 length equals 14 residues. The CDR3 DNA reads as TGTGCCAGCAGCTTCGGTTCGGCCAGCTATGGCTACACCTTC. Its translation: CASSFGSASYGYTF.

This clonotype was observed a few times. The chain employs TRBV5-1 and TRBJ2-3; D not resolved. V was cut by 0 bases and J by 4 bases, with 18 bases left in between. CDR3 length: 17 amino acids. From germline, CDR1 is SGHRS and CDR2 YFSETQ. The DNA of the CDR3 is TGCGCCAGCAGCTTGGACGAGGCAGCCCACGGCCCAGATACGCAGTATTTT. Protein sequence: CASSLDEAAHGPDTQYF.

The rearrangement joins TRBV2 to TRBJ2-5, with a weak D call TRBD2 (5 bases). The end of the DNA aligns better with TRBJ2-1, so the J call may be wrong. The CDR3 has 16 amino acids. Germline V CDR1 and CDR2: SNHLY, FYNNEI. The CDR3 coding sequence is TGTGCCAGCAGTGAGGCAGAAAGGACGGGGTATACTGAGCAGTTCTTC. Its translation: CASSEAERTGYTEQFF.

The chain links TRBV27 to TRBJ1-5; D is possibly TRBD1 (6 bases). Germline V gives CDR1 MNHEY, CDR2 SMNVEV (reference sequence). This CDR3 is 17 amino acids long. The V and J ends lost 0 bases and 2 bases respectively, with 14 bases between them. This chain's CDR3 is CASSLSMGEGGNQPQHF. The CDR3 coding sequence is TGTGCCAGCAGTTTATCAATGGGGGAGGGGGGCAATCAGCCCCAGCATTTT.

The V and J genes are TRBV5-1 and TRBJ2-1, with a tentative D call TRBD2 (5 bases). Germline loops: CDR1 SGHRS, CDR2 YFSETQ. The CDR3 is 15 residues long. V was clipped by 7 bases and J by 1 base, with 15 bases between them. CDR3 region: CASEDTSVSYNEQFF. Written as DNA, the CDR3 is TGCGCCAGCGAGGATACTAGTGTTTCCTACAATGAGCAGTTCTTC.

The chain combines TRBV29-1 with TRBJ2-3; 9 bases are a match to TRBD2. With 7 bases clipped from V and 1 base from J, the junction kept 15 bases outside the gene matches. Germline CDR1 and CDR2: SQVTM and ANQGSEA. The CDR3 runs to 17 residues. The CDR3 reads CSAAGAGGLTRTDTQYF. CDR3 in DNA: TGCAGCGCGGCGGGGGCGGGGGGGCTTACTCGCACAGATACGCAGTATTTT.

In its sample, this clonotype was seen a few times. The chain has TRBV15 and TRBJ2-7, with D perhaps given as TRBD1 or TRBD2 (6 bases each). Looked up from germline, CDR1 is LNHNV and CDR2 is YYDKDF (reference sequence). V was cut by 0 bases and J by 3 bases, with 15 bases left in between. The CDR3 consists of 16 residues. The chain's CDR3 is CATSRDASGAVYEQYF. The DNA for the CDR3 is TGTGCCACCAGCAGAGATGCCTCGGGGGCGGTCTACGAGCAGTACTTC.

This clonotype was picked up a small number of times. The chain couples TRBV6-5 to TRBJ2-7, with 12 bases matching TRBD1. Trimming at V came to 7 bases and at J to 4 bases, leaving 5 bases not matched to a gene. Germline V lookup: CDR1 MNHEY, CDR2 SVGAGI. The length of the CDR3 is 14 residues. The CDR3 sequence is CASTVGQGAYEQYF. CDR3 bases: TGTGCCAGCACCGTGGGACAGGGGGCGTACGAGCAGTACTTC.

In its sample, this clonotype was seen a few times. This chain joins TRBV12-3 or TRBV12-4 and TRBJ2-1, with TRBD2 matching over 10 bases. With 6 bases clipped from V and 9 bases from J, the junction kept 5 bases outside the gene matches. This CDR3 is 13 amino acids long. The CDR3 DNA reads TGTGCCAGCAGCCCTCGACTAGCGGGTGAGCAGTTCTTC. Its protein product is CASSPRLAGEQFF.

The gene calls are TRBV20-1 and TRBJ1-1; D is perhaps TRBD1 (6 bases). V dropped 0 bases and J dropped 4 bases, with 15 bases sitting between them. CDR3 length equals 15 residues. The V gene's germline CDR1 is DFQATT and CDR2 SNEGSKA (reference sequence). This chain's CDR3 is CSARDRGGPATEAFF. The CDR3 DNA follows: TGCAGTGCTAGAGATCGGGGGGGGCCAGCCACTGAAGCTTTCTTT.

This chain uses TRBV12-3 or TRBV12-4 with TRBJ2-1; no clear D. The CDR3 totals 18 residues. V dropped 6 bases and J dropped 2 bases, with 23 bases sitting between them. The CDR3: CASSSPQLVTVPYNEQFF. Here the CDR3 DNA reads TGTGCCAGCAGCAGCCCACAACTTGTAACGGTACCCTACAATGAGCAGTTCTTC.

The chain recombines TRBV2 with TRBJ2-3; the D gene is possibly TRBD2 (6 bases). V was shortened by 6 bases and J by 3 bases, with 10 bases between the two germline ends. The length of the CDR3 is 13 residues. The germline CDR1 and CDR2 sequences are SNHLY and FYNNEI. The CDR3 nucleotides read TGTGCCAGCAGATCGCGGGGAACAGATACGCAGTATTTT. Protein: CASRSRGTDTQYF. The full variable domain, rest sourced from reference TRBV2 and TRBJ2-3, is EPEVTQTPSHQVTQMGQEVILRCVPISNHLYFYWYRQILGQKVEFLVSFYNNEISEKSEIFDDQFSVERPDGSNFTLKIRSTKLEDSAMYFCASRSRGTDTQYFGPGTRLTVL.

This chain joins TRBV20-1 and TRBJ2-7, with 9 nucleotides matching TRBD2. V lost 1 base to trimming and J lost 4 bases; unmatched junction nucleotides: 8. Germline values: CDR1 DFQATT, CDR2 SNEGSKA (reference sequence). This CDR3 contains 15 residues. The CDR3 DNA reads TGCAGTGCTAGAGTTGTAGCGGGAGAAGGGTACGAGCAGTACTTC. Translated: CSARVVAGEGYEQYF.

The DNA for the CDR3 is TGCGCCAGCAGCCAAGATCTGACCGTTACCTACGAGCAGTACTTC. Translated, it gives CASSQDLTVTYEQYF. This chain joins TRBV4-1 and TRBJ2-7; D not resolved. The CDR3 runs to 15 residues. In germline, CDR1 is MGHRA, CDR2 YSYEKL. V was trimmed by 0 bases and J by 2 bases, leaving 11 bases between them.

The rearrangement uses TRBV7-8 and TRBJ2-1; D not resolved. There are 14 residues in the CDR3. The ends were cut back, 2 bases at V and 8 bases at J, with 13 bases in the middle. CDR1 is SGHVS and CDR2 is FQNEAQ in the germline V gene. CDR3 protein: CASSLSPRVYEQFF. In DNA, the CDR3 is TGTGCCAGCAGCTTATCCCCGAGAGTGTATGAGCAGTTCTTC. The complete variable domain, with remaining parts taken from reference TRBV7-8 and TRBJ2-1, reads GAGVSQSPRYKVAKRGQDVALRCDPISGHVSLFWYQQALGQGPEFLTYFQNEAQLDKSGLPSDRFFAERPEGSVSTLKIQRTQQEDSAVYLCASSLSPRVYEQFFGPGTRLTVL.

The chain recombines TRBV2 with TRBJ2-1, with 7 positions matching TRBD1. The CDR3 extends over 12 amino acids. Germline CDR1 SNHLY, CDR2 FYNNEI. With V trimmed by 7 bases and J by 8 bases, 5 bases remained unmatched. DNA of the CDR3: TGTGCCAGCAATAACAGGGGCTATGAGCAGTTCTTC. This encodes CASNNRGYEQFF.

The gene calls are TRBV7-9 and TRBJ2-5, with TRBD2 matching 9 bases. This CDR3 spans 18 amino acids. Germline loops: CDR1 SEHNR, CDR2 FQNEAQ (reference sequence). V gave up 1 base and J gave up 3 bases; unmatched junction bases: 12. The CDR3 sequence is CASSLEGALVAGEETQYF. CDR3 DNA sequence: TGTGCCAGCAGCTTAGAAGGGGCTCTGGTAGCGGGAGAAGAGACCCAGTACTTC.

This clonotype came up once. This chain connects TRBV11-2 to TRBJ2-1; 7 bases line up with TRBD1. The J call may be incorrect, as the DNA end agrees better with TRBJ2-7. Germline CDR1 reads SGHAT; CDR2 reads FQNNGV. The CDR3 extends over 13 amino acids. The CDR3 nucleotides are TGTGCCAGCATACCCCGACAGGGTCACGAGCAGTACTTC. It is translated as CASIPRQGHEQYF.

On this clonotype: This CDR3 is missing its conserved last phenylalanine or tryptophan, likely due to a read error. The CDR3 protein is CASRDRGYEQYL. Here the CDR3 DNA reads TGTGCCAGCAGAGACCGCGGCTACGAGCAGTACCTC. The chain is built from TRBV27 and TRBJ2-7; D is undetermined. Trimming stripped 6 bases from V and 3 bases from J, with 9 bases between. The CDR3 loop spans 12 amino acids. CDR1 is MNHEY, CDR2 SMNVEV, per germline (reference sequence).

V and J are TRBV28 and TRBJ1-2, with TRBD1 identical over 9 bases. Germline trimming cut 6 bases from V and 7 bases from J; bases unmatched to any gene: 9. The CDR3 has 14 residues. Germline V lookup: CDR1 MDHEN, CDR2 SYDVKM. CDR3 DNA sequence: TGTGCCAGCAGCACAACAGGGGGCCTTGGTGGCTACACCTTC. Encoded protein: CASSTTGGLGGYTF.

Only a few counts were recorded for this clonotype. The CDR3 region has the DNA TGTGCCAGCAGTCCTTTGACAGGGGGCTGGGAGCAGTTCTTC. As protein: CASSPLTGGWEQFF. The chain uses TRBV12-3 or TRBV12-4 and TRBJ2-1; 10 bases match TRBD1. Germline trimming cut 5 bases from V and 10 bases from J; bases unmatched to any gene: 8. CDR3 length: 14 amino acids.

The V and J genes are TRBV7-9 and TRBJ1-1; D uncertain. V lost 3 bases, J lost 0 bases, and 11 bases lay in between. This CDR3 is built from 15 residues. Germline lookup yields CDR1 SEHNR and CDR2 FQNEAQ (reference sequence). CDR3 protein: CASSFVAAMNTEAFF. In DNA form, the CDR3 reads TGTGCCAGCAGCTTTGTTGCGGCCATGAACACTGAAGCTTTCTTT.